This is a list of T cell receptor beta chains from one sample in a study of somatic mutations in cytotoxic T cells in rheumatoid arthritis. Generated by immunoSEQ multiplex PCR, the TCRdb table keeps only in-frame clones and is missing some. The table lists 2,500 to 3,500 clones, about 93% of them singletons. The sequencing sample was made of CD8+ T cells sorted from blood. These receptors came from a woman between 18 and 29 years old with rheumatoid arthritis. CDR3s include the opening cysteine and the closing phenylalanine or tryptophan. Fields, in order: V gene, J gene, clone size, D gene, CDR3 protein, CDR3 DNA. D genes are given only for firm matches. Clone size is shown for a subset of rows, as once, few, many or a class of expanded clone.

V gene: TRBV28; J gene: TRBJ2-3; clone size: -; D gene: TRBD1; CDR3 protein: CASSPGQGWADTQYF; CDR3 DNA: TGTGCCAGCAGCCCGGGACAGGGGTGGGCAGATACGCAGTATTTT
V gene: TRBV4-3; J gene: TRBJ1-6; clone size: few; D gene: -; CDR3 protein: CASSQKYGTEYNSPLHF; CDR3 DNA: TGCGCCAGCAGCCAAAAATACGGAACAGAATATAATTCACCCCTCCACTTT
V gene: TRBV28; J gene: TRBJ2-6; clone size: -; D gene: TRBD1; CDR3 protein: CASSWDRGSGANVLTF; CDR3 DNA: TGTGCCAGCAGTTGGGACAGGGGGTCTGGGGCCAACGTCCTGACTTTC
V gene: TRBV4-2; J gene: TRBJ2-3; clone size: -; D gene: -; CDR3 protein: CASSHSWDLAPRTDTQYF; CDR3 DNA: TGTGCCAGCAGCCACTCCTGGGACTTAGCGCCCCGCACAGATACGCAGTATTTT
V gene: TRBV9; J gene: TRBJ2-7; clone size: few; D gene: TRBD2; CDR3 protein: CASSVGSGGAYEQYF; CDR3 DNA: TGTGCCAGCAGCGTAGGAAGCGGGGGGGCGTACGAGCAGTACTTC
V gene: TRBV9; J gene: TRBJ1-5; clone size: -; D gene: -; CDR3 protein: CASSVDGDQPQHF; CDR3 DNA: TGTGCCAGCAGCGTAGATGGAGATCAGCCCCAGCATTTT
V gene: TRBV4-1; J gene: TRBJ1-4; clone size: -; D gene: -; CDR3 protein: CASSQGTVANEKLFF; CDR3 DNA: TGCGCCAGCAGCCAAGGGACAGTAGCTAATGAAAAACTGTTTTTT
V gene: TRBV30; J gene: TRBJ1-1; clone size: -; D gene: -; CDR3 protein: CAWTGMTNLAFF; CDR3 DNA: TGTGCCTGGACTGGAATGACAAATCTAGCTTTCTTT
V gene: TRBV6-4; J gene: TRBJ1-1; clone size: -; D gene: -; CDR3 protein: CARGGVNTEAFF; CDR3 DNA: TGTGCCAGGGGAGGGGTGAACACTGAAGCTTTCTTT
V gene: TRBV11-2; J gene: TRBJ2-5; clone size: -; D gene: TRBD2; CDR3 protein: CASSFLAGGPQETQYF; CDR3 DNA: TGTGCCAGCAGCTTTCTTGCGGGGGGGCCCCAAGAGACCCAGTACTTC
V gene: TRBV10-3; J gene: TRBJ2-3; clone size: -; D gene: -; CDR3 protein: CAISVEGAVDTQYF; CDR3 DNA: TGTGCCATCAGTGTGGAGGGGGCGGTAGATACGCAGTATTTT
V gene: TRBV4-2; J gene: TRBJ2-3; clone size: -; D gene: TRBD2; CDR3 protein: CASSQEGGLGVADTQYF; CDR3 DNA: TGTGCCAGCAGCCAAGAAGGCGGACTAGGAGTAGCTGATACGCAGTATTTT
V gene: TRBV4-3; J gene: TRBJ2-5; clone size: once; D gene: -; CDR3 protein: CASSQQLAEGETQYF; CDR3 DNA: TGCGCCAGCAGCCAACAGTTAGCGGAAGGGGAGACCCAGTACTTC
V gene: TRBV14; J gene: TRBJ2-3; clone size: -; D gene: TRBD2; CDR3 protein: CASSPGLLLSTDTQYF; CDR3 DNA: TGTGCCAGCAGCCCGGGACTACTCCTGAGCACAGATACGCAGTATTTT
V gene: TRBV7-6; J gene: TRBJ2-2; clone size: -; D gene: TRBD2; CDR3 protein: CASSPRLAGGNTGELFF; CDR3 DNA: TGTGCCAGCAGCCCCCGACTAGCGGGGGGGAACACCGGGGAGCTGTTTTTT
V gene: TRBV6-5; J gene: TRBJ1-1; clone size: -; D gene: -; CDR3 protein: CASILSQGANTEAFF; CDR3 DNA: TGTGCCAGCATCCTCTCACAGGGAGCGAACACTGAAGCTTTCTTT
V gene: TRBV28; J gene: TRBJ1-1; clone size: -; D gene: -; CDR3 protein: CAIESGWTEAFF; CDR3 DNA: TGTGCTATTGAGTCGGGATGGACTGAAGCTTTCTTT
V gene: TRBV30; J gene: TRBJ2-5; clone size: once; D gene: TRBD1; CDR3 protein: CAWSEADRGPETQYF; CDR3 DNA: TGTGCCTGGAGTGAAGCGGACAGGGGGCCGGAGACCCAGTACTTC
V gene: TRBV9; J gene: TRBJ2-7; clone size: -; D gene: TRBD2; CDR3 protein: CASSGRPGLAGSLYEQYF; CDR3 DNA: TGTGCCAGCAGCGGACGCCCGGGACTAGCGGGTTCCCTCTACGAGCAGTACTTC
V gene: TRBV28; J gene: TRBJ1-2; clone size: -; D gene: -; CDR3 protein: CASYPGSGPWGYTF; CDR3 DNA: TGTGCCAGCTACCCAGGGAGCGGGCCGTGGGGCTACACCTTC
V gene: TRBV11-3; J gene: TRBJ2-1; clone size: -; D gene: TRBD2; CDR3 protein: CASSPSSGGPLNEQFF; CDR3 DNA: TGTGCCAGCTCCCCCAGCAGCGGGGGGCCGCTTAATGAGCAGTTCTTC
V gene: TRBV5-4; J gene: TRBJ2-1; clone size: -; D gene: -; CDR3 protein: CASGPVSYNEQFF; CDR3 DNA: TGTGCCAGCGGGCCGGTAAGTTACAATGAGCAGTTCTTC
V gene: TRBV28; J gene: TRBJ1-3; clone size: -; D gene: -; CDR3 protein: CASSPHPTASGNTIYF; CDR3 DNA: TGTGCCAGCAGTCCACACCCGACAGCCTCTGGAAACACCATATATTTT
V gene: TRBV9; J gene: TRBJ1-1; clone size: -; D gene: -; CDR3 protein: CASSVDGDSGVNTEAFF; CDR3 DNA: TGTGCCAGCAGCGTAGATGGAGACTCAGGGGTGAACACTGAAGCTTTCTTT
V gene: TRBV10-2; J gene: TRBJ2-7; clone size: -; D gene: -; CDR3 protein: CASRGGYEQYF; CDR3 DNA: TGCGCCAGCAGGGGAGGCTACGAGCAGTACTTC
V gene: TRBV7-8; J gene: TRBJ2-7; clone size: -; D gene: -; CDR3 protein: CASSGRVASNYEQYF; CDR3 DNA: TGTGCCAGCAGCGGGCGGGTCGCTAGTAACTACGAGCAGTACTTC